The 13 T cell receptor beta chains below come from one sample, sequenced in a study of tissue T cells after allogeneic stem cell transplantation. Sample time point: mouse harvest day 7 after allogeneic transplant. Each mouse received 10^7 T-cell-depleted marrow cells plus 10^6 splenic CD5+ T cells by tail vein. Here immunoSEQ multiplex PCR was the method, and the copy in TCRdb shows in-frame clones only, minus some. The repertoire holds around 7,000 clones, with around half as singletons. Sequenced sample: lymph node tissue. The receptors derive from a female BALB/c mouse given C57BL/6 T cells with graft-versus-host disease after an allogeneic hematopoietic cell transplant.

As concerns this clone: Gene and germline names: mouse. The missing CDR3 end, 1 residue past where the read stops, is filled in from the germline J gene. This chain uses TRBV5 with TRBJ2-7; TRBD2 matches at 7 bases. The CDR3 is 14 residues long. V was clipped by 4 bases and J by 0 bases; unmatched bases: 3. The germline V gene has CDR1 LGHNA and CDR2 YNLKQL (reference sequence). CDR3 protein: CASSPLGVSYEQYF. The DNA read from the CDR3 is TGTGCCAGCAGCCCCCTGGGGGTCTCCTATGAACAGTAC.

As concerns this clone: Gene names are mouse gene names. The DNA ends 1 residue before the CDR3 does, and the rest of the CDR3 is filled in from the germline J gene. J is TRBJ1-6 and V is TRBV19; D unclear. TRBJ1-6 belongs to the ORF category, with a function that is uncertain. The V and J ends lost 0 bases and 3 bases respectively, with 7 bases between them. The CDR3 has 15 amino acids. Germline CDR1 is FNHDT and CDR2 is SITEND (reference sequence). The CDR3: CASSIAGYYNSPLYF. The DNA read from the CDR3 is TGTGCCAGCAGTATAGCTGGGTACTATAATTCGCCCCTCTAC.

This clone occurred a few times. The gene names here belong to mouse. Read data end 1 residue before the CDR3 end; the end is taken from the germline J gene. The chain employs TRBV26 and TRBJ1-5, with D perhaps TRBD1 (5 bases). Germline CDR1 is KGHPV and CDR2 is FQNQEV (reference sequence). V lost 4 bases and J lost 1, with 5 bases in between. This CDR3 comprises 13 residues. CDR3 bases read: TGTGCCAGCAGTCGGGACAACAACCAGGCTCCGCTT. Translated: CASSRDNNQAPL. The complete CDR3 sequence is CASSRDNNQAPLF.

Remarks on this clone: Mouse gene names and germline throughout. The read halts 1 residue ahead of the CDR3 end, with the missing end drawn from the germline J gene. The genes are TRBV31 and TRBJ2-1, with 7 bases matching TRBD1. J lost 2 bases, V lost 5 bases, and 0 bases had no gene match. Looked up from germline, CDR1 is GKSSPN and CDR2 is SITVG. This CDR3 is 12 amino acids long. The CDR3 bases that were read are TGTGCCTGGGGGACAGACTATGCTGAGCAGTTC. It encodes CAWGTDYAEQF. The whole CDR3 reads CAWGTDYAEQFF.

Concerning this clone itself: Each gene name is a mouse one. The read finishes 1 residue shy of the CDR3 end, and the germline J gene is used to complete it. The chain recombines TRBV1 with TRBJ1-1; D remains ambiguous. The CDR3 contains 12 residues. Deletions cut 1 base from V and 5 bases from J, with 5 bases between. Germline V gives CDR1 NSQYPW, CDR2 LRSPGD (reference sequence). Partial CDR3 DNA: TGCACCTGCAGTGCAGGTGGGACAGAAGTCTTC. It specifies CTCSAGGTEVF. The whole CDR3 reads CTCSAGGTEVFF.

Points on this clone: Genes and germline are mouse. The CDR3 goes on 1 residue after the read ends, and that part is filled in from the germline J gene. The V call is TRBV26, the J call TRBJ1-4; 9 nucleotides match TRBD1. The CDR3 length is 15 residues. Per the germline V gene, CDR1 is KGHPV and CDR2 is FQNQEV (reference sequence). With 6 bases clipped from V and 1 base from J, the junction kept 3 bases outside the gene matches. The chain's CDR3 is CASSRTGASNERLFF. CDR3 DNA (partial): TGTGCCAGCAGCCGGACAGGGGCTTCCAACGAAAGATTATTT.

Remarks on this clone: Genes and germline come from the mouse. The CDR3 end is not reached by the read, which stops 1 residue before it; the germline J gene fills it in. The chain recombines TRBV20 with TRBJ1-4; D perhaps matches TRBD1 (6 bases). Trimming left V 5 bases short and J 3 bases short, with 10 bases between. The CDR3 sequence is 13 residues long. Germline-derived CDR1 and CDR2 are GFQATS and STVNSAI. Here the CDR3 reads CGAAKGANERLFF. CDR3 DNA, as far as it was read: TGTGGTGCTGCGAAGGGGGCCAACGAAAGATTATTT.

On this clone: The listed genes are named as in mouse. The observed sequence ends 1 residue before the CDR3 terminus, with the missing tail filled in from the germline J gene. This chain links TRBV3 with TRBJ2-3, with TRBD2 matching over 8 bases. With 2 bases clipped from V and 4 bases from J, the junction kept 2 bases outside the gene matches. CDR1 SNHLY and CDR2 FYNGKV come from the germline V gene (reference sequence). The CDR3 runs to 14 residues. This CDR3 reads CASSLNWGSETLYF. The DNA read from the CDR3 is TGTGCCAGCAGCTTAAACTGGGGGTCAGAAACGCTGTAT.

Sample share makes this clone medium-sized. The gene symbols are mouse symbols. The DNA ends 1 residue before the CDR3 does, and the rest of the CDR3 is filled in from the germline J gene. This chain connects TRBV26 to TRBJ2-3; D is unclear. Germline CDR1 is KGHPV and CDR2 is FQNQEV (reference sequence). Trimming stripped 0 bases from V and 2 bases from J, with 6 bases between. The CDR3 consists of 14 residues. The CDR3 reads CASSLSPFAETLYF. CDR3 DNA, as far as it was read: TGTGCCAGCAGTCTGTCACCATTTGCAGAAACGCTGTAT. The entire variable domain, with the rest obtained from reference TRBV26 and TRBJ2-3, is as follows: NSKVIQTPRYLVKGQGQKAKMRCIPEKGHPVVFWYQQNKNNEFKFLINFQNQEVLQQIDMTEKRFSAECPSNSPCSLEIQSSEAGDSALYLCASSLSPFAETLYFGSGTRLTVL.

About this clone itself: The gene names here belong to mouse. Coverage ceases 1 residue before the CDR3 finishes, and the germline J gene fills in the end. This rearrangement joins TRBV2 to TRBJ2-3, with D perhaps given as TRBD1 or TRBD2 (5 bases each). This CDR3 contains 17 residues. With 0 bases removed from V and 0 bases from J, the gap between germline ends came to 13 bases. Germline-derived CDR1 and CDR2 are LGHNA and YSYQKL. Incomplete CDR3 DNA: TGTGCCAGCAGCCAAGATCGGTGGGGCTCTAGTGCAGAAACGCTGTAT. It yields the protein CASSQDRWGSSAETLY. Given in full, the CDR3 is CASSQDRWGSSAETLYF.

This clone was observed a handful of times. Gene names are the mouse ones. The read ends 1 residue shy of where the CDR3 ends; the end is completed using the germline J gene. The V gene is TRBV15, the J gene TRBJ2-7; TRBD2 aligns across 7 bases. V lost 6 bases, J lost 0 bases, and 5 bases stayed unmatched. This CDR3 region has 14 residues. Germline V lookup: CDR1 SGHND, CDR2 FRSKSL. CDR3 sequence: CASSPTGASYEQYF. Partial CDR3 DNA: TGTGCCAGCAGCCCTACTGGGGCCTCCTATGAACAGTAC.

This clone was seen a handful of times. Any gene name here is a mouse gene name. From the germline J gene comes the end of the CDR3, since the read stops 1 residue before it. V gene TRBV26 combines with J gene TRBJ1-6, with TRBD1 matching 9 bases. TRBJ1-6 is labeled an ORF, and its function is uncertain. The CDR3 runs 13 residues. Trimming cost V 4 bases and J 10 bases; bases outside gene matches: 2. Germline loops: CDR1 KGHPV, CDR2 FQNQEV (reference sequence). CDR3 amino acids: CASSRQGESPLYF. The DNA read from the CDR3 is TGTGCCAGCAGTCGACAGGGGGAGTCGCCCCTCTAC.

Comment on this clone: Germline and genes here are mouse. The missing CDR3 end, 1 residue past where the read stops, is filled in from the germline J gene. This rearrangement joins TRBV16 to TRBJ2-1; D gene uncertain. Germline V gene data show CDR1 as SGHSA and CDR2 as FRNQAP. The CDR3 runs to 11 residues. The ends were cut back, 3 bases at V and 6 bases at J, with 3 bases in the middle. The sequenced CDR3 bases are TGTGCAAGCAGCTTCTCTGCTGAGCAGTTC. Translating gives CASSFSAEQF. The whole CDR3 sequence reads CASSFSAEQFF.